These 32 T cell receptor beta chains share one sample of origin, sequenced in a study of T cells in Graves' hyperthyroidism and ophthalmopathy. Amplified TCR beta CDR3 regions came from RNA transcripts. Using the HTBI primer set, a first-round RT-PCR was run on the TCR CDR3. TCRdb analysed the multiplex PCR reads with MiXCR anew, one entry per CDR3 protein. Here the sample spans roughly 420,000 distinct CDR3 sequences, roughly 14% being singletons. The sample taken for sequencing was blood. The receptors were gathered from a woman younger than 35 with Graves' hyperthyroidism.

This clonotype appeared many times. The chain employs TRBV7-8 and TRBJ1-2; no clear D gene. With 1 base removed from V and 4 bases from J, the gap between germline ends came to 13 bases. Germline V gene data show CDR1 as SGHVS and CDR2 as FQNEAQ. This CDR3 comprises 15 residues. In DNA form, the CDR3 reads TGTGCCAGCAGCTTAGAAACGCCAGACCTCTATGGCTACACCTTC. Its translation: CASSLETPDLYGYTF.

There are a few counts of this clonotype. The chain couples TRBV20-1 to TRBJ1-1; D might be TRBD1 (6 bases). Per the germline V gene, CDR1 is DFQATT and CDR2 is SNEGSKA (reference sequence). The CDR3 covers 15 residues. V lost 2 bases and J 3 bases, leaving 16 bases between the germline ends. CDR3 in amino acids: CSARPFWDTHTEAFF. The CDR3, as DNA: TGCAGTGCTAGACCCTTTTGGGACACCCACACTGAAGCTTTCTTT.

The genes are TRBV3-1 and TRBJ1-3; TRBD1 agrees at 9 bases. V lost 5 bases, J lost 4 bases, and 9 bases stayed unmatched. CDR1 and CDR2 (germline): LGHDT, YNNKEL (reference sequence). CDR3 length equals 16 residues. The CDR3 region is CASSSGQGSGGNTIYF. In nucleotides, the CDR3 is TGTGCCAGCAGCTCGGGACAGGGTTCGGGCGGAAACACCATATATTTT.

This chain links TRBV7-8 with TRBJ1-1; 8 positions agree with TRBD1. CDR1 SGHVS and CDR2 FQNEAQ come from the germline V gene. The CDR3 length is 18 residues. V dropped 0 bases and J dropped 0; count of bases not matched to a gene: 9. The CDR3 sequence: CASSLAQRQGNMNTEAFF. The CDR3 DNA follows: TGTGCCAGCAGCTTAGCCCAACGACAGGGGAACATGAACACTGAAGCTTTCTTT.

V is TRBV29-1 and J is TRBJ2-3; TRBD1 is a possible D gene (7 bases). The germline gives CDR1 SQVTM, CDR2 ANQGSEA. V was clipped by 4 bases and J by 7 bases, with 18 bases between them. This CDR3 is built from 14 residues. The CDR3 DNA sequence: TGCAGCGTTGGTGGCAGGGGGGTTTCAAATACGCAGTATTTT. Amino acids: CSVGGRGVSNTQYF.

This clonotype was detected a few times. The chain recombines TRBV3-1 with TRBJ2-3; TRBD1 is a possible D gene (5 bases). Germline CDR1 and CDR2: LGHDT and YNNKEL (reference sequence). The CDR3 sequence is 16 residues long. V lost 1 base, J lost 1 base, and 12 bases lay in between. This chain's CDR3 is CASSQVWGRGTDTQYF. The CDR3 region has the DNA TGTGCCAGCAGCCAAGTCTGGGGCCGGGGCACAGATACGCAGTATTTT.

The chain combines TRBV20-1 with TRBJ2-7, with 8 bases lining up with TRBD2. The CDR3 length is 13 residues. V lost 6 bases, J lost 2 bases, and 6 bases stayed unmatched. The germline gives CDR1 DFQATT, CDR2 SNEGSKA (reference sequence). In DNA, the CDR3 is TGCAGTGCAGGGGGACTAGAAGCCTACGAGCAGTACTTC. Amino acid sequence: CSAGGLEAYEQYF.

Regarding this clonotype: The CDR3 carries no conserved terminal phenylalanine or tryptophan, so it likely arises from a read error. V and J are TRBV5-1 and TRBJ1-1; tentatively, D is TRBD1 (5 bases). There are 14 residues in the CDR3. The germline gives CDR1 SGHRS, CDR2 YFSETQ. DNA for the CDR3: TGTGCCAGCAGCGACGGAGCAGGGCTCGCTGAAGCTTTCTCT. Translating it yields CASSDGAGLAEAFS.

The rearrangement uses TRBV7-8 and TRBJ2-3, with 8 bases aligning to TRBD2. There are 15 residues in the CDR3. Looked up from germline, CDR1 is SGHVS and CDR2 is FQNEAQ. With V trimmed by 7 bases and J by 5 bases, 11 bases remained unmatched. The CDR3 sequence is CASTRLATTRDTQYF. The CDR3 DNA is TGTGCCAGCACCAGACTAGCGACGACCCGAGATACGCAGTATTTT.

This clonotype has a count of ten or more. The rearrangement joins TRBV11-2 to TRBJ1-1, with D unclear. Trimming removed 1 base at V and 3 bases at J, with 3 bases between. CDR1 is SGHAT and CDR2 is FQNNGV in the germline V gene. The CDR3 loop spans 12 amino acids. The CDR3: CASSLAYTEAFF. In DNA, the CDR3 is TGTGCCAGCAGCTTAGCTTACACTGAAGCTTTCTTT.

The chain carries TRBV20-1 and TRBJ2-4, with 9 bases fitting TRBD1. Per the germline V gene, CDR1 is DFQATT and CDR2 is SNEGSKA (reference sequence). This CDR3 spans 13 amino acids. The CDR3 sequence: CSVVLDRGGIQYF. CDR3 DNA sequence: TGCAGCGTTGTGTTGGACAGGGGTGGCATTCAGTACTTC.

The V gene is TRBV4-1, the J gene TRBJ1-2; maybe TRBD1 (5 bases). V lost 3 bases, J lost 2 bases, and 19 bases lay in between. CDR3 length equals 17 residues. Germline V gene data show CDR1 as MGHRA and CDR2 as YSYEKL. DNA of the CDR3: TGCGCCAGCAGCCACCTCGGGGGTGGCAGGGCGAACTATGGCTACACCTTC. This codes for CASSHLGGGRANYGYTF.

The chain is built from TRBV13 and TRBJ2-1, with 9 bases identical to TRBD2. The J segment lost 8 bases and the V segment lost 1 base, leaving 6 bases of the junction unmatched. The CDR3 covers 15 residues. Germline V gene data show CDR1 as PRHDT and CDR2 as FYEKMQ (reference sequence). CDR3 coding DNA: TGTGCCAGCAGCTTAGATCTTAGCGGGAGCCATGAGCAGTTCTTC. It encodes CASSLDLSGSHEQFF.

This clonotype occurred many times. V usage is TRBV28 and J usage is TRBJ2-5; D may correspond to TRBD1 or TRBD2 (5 bases each). Germline V lookup: CDR1 MDHEN, CDR2 SYDVKM. Trimming removed 5 bases at V and 1 base at J, with 14 bases between. This CDR3 is 15 amino acids long. The CDR3 region has the DNA TGTGCCAGCAGTCGTCCAGGGACCGCCCAAGAGACCCAGTACTTC. Translation gives CASSRPGTAQETQYF.

The chain employs TRBV5-4 and TRBJ1-1; 7 nucleotides align to TRBD1. CDR3 length equals 15 residues. J was trimmed by 4 bases and V by 4 bases; bases with no gene match: 10. Germline V gene data show CDR1 as SGHNT and CDR2 as YYREEE (reference sequence). DNA for the CDR3: TGTGCCAGCAGCCCCGCGGGGAGGGGGCTCACTGAAGCTTTCTTT. Translating gives CASSPAGRGLTEAFF.

About this clonotype itself: A junction end diverges from the germline sequence, so it may reflect a read error. CDR3 in amino acids: CASSPRGGLANEKPFF. The CDR3 bases are TGTGCCAGCTCACCACGTGGGGGGCTGGCTAATGAAAAACCGTTTTTT. The V gene is TRBV18, the J gene TRBJ1-4, with D possibly matching TRBD1 (6 bases). Per germline, CDR1 KGHSH and CDR2 LQKENI. There are 16 residues in the CDR3.

As regards this clonotype: This may come from a read error, since a much larger clone is one base off. This rearrangement joins TRBV10-3 to TRBJ2-7; no clear D. Trimming removed 3 bases at V and 4 bases at J, with 10 bases between. The CDR3 is 13 amino acids. Germline V gene data show CDR1 as ENHRY and CDR2 as SYGVKD. CDR3 sequence reads: CAISETVSYEQYF. The CDR3 region has the DNA TGTGCCATCAGTGAAACGGTGTCTTACGAGCAGTACTTC.

This clonotype was seen ten or more times. The chain links TRBV5-1 to TRBJ2-7, with D maybe TRBD2 (5 bases). V was clipped by 0 bases and J by 5 bases, with 15 bases between them. The germline gives CDR1 SGHRS, CDR2 YFSETQ. The CDR3 has 15 amino acids. Here the CDR3 reads CASSLEGGSPNEQYF. For the CDR3, the DNA is TGCGCCAGCAGCTTGGAAGGTGGGAGCCCCAACGAGCAGTACTTC. Drawing the rest from reference TRBV5-1 and TRBJ2-7, the complete variable domain is KAGVTQTPRYLIKTRGQQVTLSCSPISGHRSVSWYQQTPGQGLQFLFEYFSETQRNKGNFPGRFSGRQFSNSRSEMNVSTLELGDSALYLCASSLEGGSPNEQYFGPGTRLTVT.

This clonotype was recorded many times. The J gene is TRBJ2-5, the V gene TRBV24-1; no reliable D call. The V gene's germline CDR1 is KGHDR and CDR2 SFDVKD. V was cut by 5 bases and J by 2 bases, with 5 bases left in between. The length of the CDR3 is 12 residues. The CDR3 DNA is TGTGCCACCAGTGCCCATCAAGAGACCCAGTACTTC. Translating it yields CATSAHQETQYF.

This clonotype was seen repeatedly, ten times or more. This chain connects TRBV5-1 to TRBJ1-6; D perhaps matches TRBD1 (5 bases). The CDR3 spans 14 residues. V lost 4 bases and J lost 0, with 5 bases in between. The germline V gene encodes CDR1 SGHRS and CDR2 YFSETQ. The CDR3 DNA reads TGCGCCAGCAGCCAGGGCTCCTATAATTCACCCCTCCACTTT. Amino acid sequence: CASSQGSYNSPLHF.

This clonotype was seen a few times. The chain uses TRBV12-3 or TRBV12-4 and TRBJ2-5; 7 positions match TRBD2. V lost 5 bases, J lost 2 bases, and 11 bases stayed unmatched. The length of the CDR3 is 16 residues. The CDR3, as DNA: TGTGCCAGCAGTACTGGGCGGGGGAGCGGACAAGAGACCCAGTACTTC. It translates to CASSTGRGSGQETQYF.

This clonotype has just a few counts. The CDR3 sequence: CASSPSGELKNIQYF. CDR3 in DNA: TGTGCCAGCAGTCCCTCAGGGGAACTAAAAAACATTCAGTACTTC. The gene calls are TRBV28 and TRBJ2-4; a weak D match, TRBD1 (6 bases). Germline CDR1 MDHEN, CDR2 SYDVKM. CDR3 length: 15 residues. With 5 bases removed from V and 4 bases from J, the gap between germline ends came to 15 bases.

This clonotype has ten or more counts. The CDR3 DNA follows: TGCGCCAGCAGGGGACTGGCCCAAGTTTCGGAGACTGAAGCTTTCTTT. Amino acid sequence: CASRGLAQVSETEAFF. The chain recombines TRBV5-1 with TRBJ1-1; D is possibly TRBD1 (5 bases). Germline V gene lookup returns CDR1 SGHRS and CDR2 YFSETQ. The CDR3 is made up of 16 amino acids. V lost 5 bases to trimming and J lost 5 bases, with 22 bases between them.

This clonotype came up many times. The gene calls are TRBV18 and TRBJ2-7; D tentatively fits TRBD1 or TRBD2 (5 bases each). CDR3 length: 14 amino acids. V shed 2 bases and J shed 1 base, with 9 bases lying between them. Germline CDR1 is KGHSH and CDR2 is LQKENI. CDR3 nucleotide sequence: TGTGCCAGCTCACCAACGAGGGGTTCCTACGAGCAGTACTTC. It yields the protein CASSPTRGSYEQYF. Variable domain in full (rest from reference TRBV18 and TRBJ2-7): NAGVMQNPRHLVRRRGQEARLRCSPMKGHSHVYWYRQLPEEGLKFMVYLQKENIIDESGMPKERFSAEFPKEGPSILRIQQVVRGDSAAYFCASSPTRGSYEQYFGPGTRLTVT.

This clonotype was observed many times. This rearrangement joins TRBV12-3 or TRBV12-4 to TRBJ2-2, with TRBD1 matching over 7 bases. The CDR3 runs to 18 residues. Losses at the gene ends were 5 bases for V and 5 bases for J; bases not matched to a gene: 17. The CDR3: CASSPSRRRQGGTGELFF. The DNA for the CDR3 is TGTGCCAGCAGTCCCAGCCGCCGTCGACAGGGTGGGACCGGGGAGCTGTTTTTT.

The chain recombines TRBV20-1 with TRBJ2-4; TRBD1 might be the D (6 bases). In germline, CDR1 is DFQATT, CDR2 SNEGSKA (reference sequence). V was pared by 1 base and J by 8 bases, with 21 bases between. The CDR3 runs to 16 residues. CDR3: CSARGPRAGGVDIQYF. The CDR3 bases are TGCAGTGCTAGAGGCCCCCGGGCTGGGGGCGTTGACATTCAGTACTTC.

This clonotype has ten or more counts. The rearrangement links TRBV12-3 or TRBV12-4 to TRBJ2-2, with 9 bases identical to TRBD1. Germline trimming cut 5 bases from V and 4 bases from J; bases unmatched to any gene: 5. The CDR3 is made up of 15 amino acids. CDR3 residues: CASSAGQGRTGELFF. In DNA, the CDR3 is TGTGCCAGCAGTGCGGGACAGGGACGCACCGGGGAGCTGTTTTTT.

The table lists this clonotype with many counts. The gene calls are TRBV12-3 or TRBV12-4 and TRBJ2-3, with D perhaps being TRBD1 or TRBD2 (5 bases each). This CDR3 region has 13 residues. V dropped 5 bases and J dropped 1 base, with 7 bases sitting between them. In DNA, the CDR3 is TGTGCCAGCAGTAGGGACGGCACAGATACGCAGTATTTT. Translating gives CASSRDGTDTQYF.

This chain connects TRBV3-1 to TRBJ2-5; 10 bases are shared with TRBD1. The germline CDR1 and CDR2 sequences are LGHDT and YNNKEL (reference sequence). The trim removed 3 bases at V and 2 bases at J, leaving 6 bases unmatched. This CDR3 region has 16 residues. The CDR3 here is CASSQNLGQGQETQYF. CDR3 sequence (DNA): TGTGCCAGCAGCCAGAATTTGGGACAGGGGCAAGAGACCCAGTACTTC.

This clonotype was picked up a small number of times. Possible read error: a much larger clone is one base away. The rearrangement links TRBV6-1 to TRBJ1-1; TRBD1 might be the D (5 bases). This CDR3 is built from 11 residues. Germline CDR1 MNHNS, CDR2 SASEGT. Trimming removed 2 bases from V and 9 bases from J, with 7 bases in between. The CDR3 region has the DNA TGTGCCAGCAGTGAACAGGGTAAAGCTTTCTTT. This gives the protein CASSEQGKAFF.

This clonotype was counted many times. The chain employs TRBV6-1 and TRBJ2-4; either TRBD1 or TRBD2 may fit D (5 bases each). There are 16 residues in the CDR3. Deletions cut 5 bases from V and 9 bases from J, with 23 bases between. CDR1 and CDR2 from the germline V gene are MNHNS and SASEGT. CDR3 bases: TGTGCCAGCAGTCTCTGGCGAGGGGACCCCAAGGGCATTCAGTACTTC. Its translation is CASSLWRGDPKGIQYF.

V and J are TRBV13 and TRBJ2-3; D may be TRBD2 (5 bases). CDR1 PRHDT and CDR2 FYEKMQ come from the germline V gene (reference sequence). V lost 5 bases and J 0 bases, leaving 18 bases between the germline ends. The CDR3 contains 17 residues. The CDR3 spells CASSRSLRRTSTDTQYF. The CDR3 nucleotides are TGTGCCAGCAGCCGATCATTAAGGAGGACCAGCACAGATACGCAGTATTTT.